The next 18 T cell receptor beta chains were all read from a single sample in a study of graft-versus-host responses after intestinal transplantation. From the graft tissue, intraepithelial and lamina propria lymphocytes were released through processing. Clones were sequenced by immunoSEQ multiplex PCR, and TCRdb holds only the in-frame ones, with some missing. The sample contains around 15,000 clones, around 70% of which appear only once. This material consisted of ileum tissue, taken about 680 days after intestinal transplantation. These receptor sequences come from a human patient who received an intestinal transplant, so some T cells may come from the graft donor.

This clone was observed once. The chain links TRBV7-3 to TRBJ2-1, with D hard to call. The CDR3 spans 13 residues. Trimming left V 2 bases short and J 7 bases short, with 9 bases between. CDR1 and CDR2 from the germline V gene are SGHTA and FQGTGA. CDR3 nucleotide sequence: TGTGCCAGCAGCTTACCAACTAAGAATGAGCAGTTCTTC. Its protein product is CASSLPTKNEQFF.

This clone is labeled medium-sized (0.01 to 0.1%). DNA for the CDR3: TGCGCCAGCAGCTTGGGGGGACAGTTCTATGGCTACACCTTC. This codes for CASSLGGQFYGYTF. This sequence joins TRBV5-1 and TRBJ1-2; 7 bases are shared with TRBD1. Germline CDR1 and CDR2: SGHRS and YFSETQ. This CDR3 is 14 amino acids long. Unmatched junction bases numbered 3, after V lost 0 bases and J lost 4 bases.

The chain couples TRBV23-1 to TRBJ2-7; D remains unclear. TRBV23-1 has ORF status, its function being uncertain. V lost 2 bases and J lost 0, with 20 bases in between. The CDR3 runs to 18 residues. The CDR3 reads CASSQNVPPLPSSYEQYF. The CDR3 nucleotides read TGCGCCAGCAGTCAAAACGTCCCGCCCTTACCCTCCTCCTACGAGCAGTACTTC.

The chain uses TRBV7-9 and TRBJ1-2, with 9 bases that match TRBD1. CDR3 length equals 17 residues. Germline V gene sequence: CDR1 SEHNR, CDR2 FQNEAQ (reference sequence). Trimming at V came to 4 bases and at J to 7 bases, leaving 16 bases not matched to a gene. The CDR3 DNA reads as TGTGCCAGCAGCTCCGTTACGGGACAGGGAGTAGGCTGTGGCTACACCTTC. Residues: CASSSVTGQGVGCGYTF.

This rearrangement joins TRBV6-5 to TRBJ2-3, with unresolved D. Trimming removed 3 bases at V and 2 bases at J, with 9 bases between. Germline lookup yields CDR1 MNHEY and CDR2 SVGAGI. The CDR3 has 14 residues. CDR3 nucleotides: TGTGCCAGCAGTTATAGGCAGATCACAGATACGCAGTATTTT. As protein: CASSYRQITDTQYF.

The chain carries TRBV7-9 and TRBJ2-3; 9 bases match TRBD1. The CDR3 sequence is 19 residues long. V trimming: 6 bases; J trimming: 4 bases; junction bases outside the gene matches: 20. Germline CDR1 SEHNR, CDR2 FQNEAQ (reference sequence). Written as DNA, the CDR3 is TGTGCCAGCAGGCCAACGGCGCTCCGGGACAGGGAGGCGGCAGATACGCAGTATTTT. This gives the protein CASRPTALRDREAADTQYF.

Concerning this clone: A read error may explain this, as a much larger clone is one base away. The rearrangement links TRBV2 to TRBJ1-2; 9 bases are shared with TRBD1. The CDR3 loop spans 15 amino acids. The V and J ends lost 8 bases and 6 bases, in that order; junction bases with no gene match: 13. Looked up from germline, CDR1 is SNHLY and CDR2 is FYNNEI. The CDR3 loop reads CASVKNWTGENGYTF. The CDR3 nucleotides read TGTGCCAGCGTTAAAAATTGGACAGGGGAGAATGGCTACACCTTC.

The J gene is TRBJ1-1, the V gene TRBV6-5; D uncertain. Trimming shortened V by 0 bases and J by 11 bases, and 10 bases separated the two germline ends. The germline gives CDR1 MNHEY, CDR2 SVGAGI. This CDR3 region has 12 residues. The CDR3 coding sequence is TGTGCCAGCAGTTACTCTGGGAGGGCCGCTTTCTTT. Amino acids: CASSYSGRAAFF.

This clone occurred a few times. The genes are TRBV28 and TRBJ2-7; perhaps TRBD1 as D (5 bases). Trimming removed 4 bases at V and 7 bases at J, with 17 bases between. Germline CDR1 reads MDHEN; CDR2 reads SYDVKM. CDR3 length: 14 amino acids. Here the CDR3 DNA reads TGTGCCAGCAGTTCTCAGGGATTAAGGTCGGAGCAGTACTTC. Protein product: CASSSQGLRSEQYF.

In this sample, this clone turned up once. This chain joins TRBV18 and TRBJ2-5; a weak D match, TRBD2 (5 bases). The CDR3 sequence is 15 residues long. Trimming stripped 2 bases from V and 5 bases from J, with 15 bases between. Germline lookup yields CDR1 KGHSH and CDR2 LQKENI. The chain's CDR3 is CASSPFYREWETQYF. The CDR3 DNA follows: TGTGCCAGCTCACCATTCTACCGGGAATGGGAGACCCAGTACTTC.

The CDR3 DNA reads TGCAGCGTGGAAAGGACAGTACGCACAGATACGCAGTATTTT. Amino acid sequence: CSVERTVRTDTQYF. The chain joins TRBV29-1 to TRBJ2-3; TRBD1 is a possible D gene (6 bases). In germline, CDR1 is SQVTM, CDR2 ANQGSEA. The CDR3 has 14 residues. Trimming left V 6 bases short and J 1 base short, with 14 bases between.

This chain uses TRBV5-1 with TRBJ2-7; no reliable D call. This CDR3 region has 13 residues. Trimming took 1 base from V and 3 from J, leaving 8 bases between them. From germline, CDR1 is SGHRS and CDR2 YFSETQ. CDR3 amino acids: CASSLQPLYEQYF. The CDR3 DNA reads TGCGCCAGCAGCTTGCAACCCCTCTACGAGCAGTACTTC.

The chain is built from TRBV28 and TRBJ1-2, with TRBD1 matching 9 bases. The V gene's germline CDR1 is MDHEN and CDR2 SYDVKM. CDR3 size: 15 residues. Trimming took 6 bases from V and 5 from J; bases not matched to a gene: 10. This chain's CDR3 is CASRVDRGLRYGYTF. CDR3 bases: TGTGCCAGCAGAGTCGACAGGGGGTTACGTTATGGCTACACCTTC.

This clone showed up just once. This rearrangement joins TRBV23-1 to TRBJ1-6; 7 bases are a match to TRBD1. TRBV23-1 qualifies as an ORF whose function is uncertain. The CDR3 runs to 14 residues. Germline trimming cut 7 bases from V and 6 bases from J; bases unmatched to any gene: 6. CDR3 nucleotides: TGCGCCAGCACTCCGGGACAGTTTAATTCACCCCTCCACTTT. Its translation: CASTPGQFNSPLHF.

The chain joins TRBV5-5 to TRBJ1-5, with D hard to call. The length of the CDR3 is 13 residues. Germline V CDR1 and CDR2: SGHKS, YYEKEE (reference sequence). Trimming pared 4 bases from V and 6 bases from J, leaving 11 bases between. The CDR3 here is CASSHLGFQPQHF. CDR3 DNA sequence: TGTGCCAGCAGCCACCTCGGTTTTCAGCCCCAGCATTTT.

This clone came up a few times. The rearrangement uses TRBV30 and TRBJ1-5; D is undetermined. The CDR3 spans 15 residues. CDR1 and CDR2 from the germline V gene are GTSNPN and SVGIG (reference sequence). Trimming left V 0 bases short and J 2 bases short, with 11 bases between. This chain's CDR3 is CAWSVSGGRNQPQHF. The CDR3 DNA is TGTGCCTGGAGTGTATCTGGCGGCCGCAATCAGCCCCAGCATTTT.

Regarding this clone: An end of the junction does not agree with germline; a read error may underlie this. The identical CDR3 is also encoded by other nucleotide sequences in the sample. The V gene is TRBV23-1, the J gene TRBJ1-2, with 8 positions matching TRBD1. TRBV23-1 is an open reading frame, and its role is uncertain. This CDR3 is built from 14 residues. The CDR3 is CASSIRDRGGGYTF. CDR3 DNA sequence: TGCGCCAGCAGTATTCGTGACAGGGGTGGAGGCTACACTTTC.

This clone was detected only a few times. J is TRBJ2-7 and V is TRBV19; 7 positions agree with TRBD1. Trimming at V came to 9 bases and at J to 5 bases, leaving 1 base not matched to a gene. The CDR3 extends over 10 amino acids. Germline-derived CDR1 and CDR2 are LNHDA and SQIVND (reference sequence). In nucleotides, the CDR3 is TGTGCCAGCGGACAGGACGAGCAGTACTTC. Translated: CASGQDEQYF.